The next 21 T cell receptor beta chains were all read from a single sample in a study of shared clonotypes between healthy human individuals. Terminally differentiated effector memory CD45RA+ cells were left out of the naive CD8 fraction, which was CD45RO-negative and positively selected for CCR7. Clones were read by immunoSEQ multiplex PCR, and TCRdb kept only the in-frame ones, dropping some. The sample carries hundreds of thousands of clones, 95% to 97% recorded once. Sequenced: naive CD8+ T cells sorted from blood. The receptors come from a young woman in good health.

The chain uses TRBV28 and TRBJ2-7, with a weak D call TRBD2 (6 bases). Per germline, CDR1 MDHEN and CDR2 SYDVKM. CDR3 size: 19 residues. V lost 6 bases and J 5 bases, leaving 32 bases between the germline ends. In DNA form, the CDR3 reads TGTGCCAGCAGACATCCCTTCTCCGGGACTGGACATCTTAGCCACGAGCAGTACTTC. Translation gives CASRHPFSGTGHLSHEQYF. The entire variable domain, with the rest obtained from reference TRBV28 and TRBJ2-7, is as follows: DVKVTQSSRYLVKRTGEKVFLECVQDMDHENMFWYRQDPGLGLRLIYFSYDVKMKEKGDIPEGYSVSREKKERFSLILESASTNQTSMYLCASRHPFSGTGHLSHEQYFGPGTRLTVT.

The rearrangement joins TRBV13 to TRBJ1-1; D perhaps matches TRBD1 (6 bases). Trimming took off 0 bases at V and 4 bases at J, with 15 bases between the two ends. Germline V CDR1 and CDR2: PRHDT, FYEKMQ (reference sequence). This CDR3 has 16 amino acids. CDR3 sequence: CASSLGDTGSATEAFF. The CDR3 DNA reads TGTGCCAGCAGCTTAGGAGACACAGGGAGCGCCACTGAAGCTTTCTTT.

The CDR3 DNA sequence: TGTGCCAGTGGACAGGGAGTTCTCTACGAGCAGTACTTC. Residues: CASGQGVLYEQYF. The chain links TRBV19 to TRBJ2-7; 8 bases fit TRBD1. Losses at the gene ends were 8 bases for V and 3 bases for J; bases not matched to a gene: 6. The germline V gene encodes CDR1 LNHDA and CDR2 SQIVND (reference sequence). CDR3 length: 13 amino acids.

CDR3 region: CASSVRAGVGGELFF. The CDR3 nucleotides read TGTGCCAGCAGCGTACGAGCGGGAGTGGGCGGGGAGCTGTTTTTT. The chain couples TRBV9 to TRBJ2-2; 8 bases are a match to TRBD2. The CDR3 is made up of 15 amino acids. Germline CDR1 and CDR2: SGDLS and YYNGEE. V dropped 1 base and J dropped 7; count of bases not matched to a gene: 6.

The rearrangement joins TRBV10-1 to TRBJ2-2; TRBD1 aligns across 10 bases. The CDR3 extends over 15 amino acids. Germline V gives CDR1 WNHNN, CDR2 SYGVQD (reference sequence). V gave up 7 bases and J gave up 2 bases; unmatched junction bases: 4. The CDR3 spells CASTRDRGNTGELFF. DNA for the CDR3: TGCGCCAGCACTAGGGACAGGGGTAACACCGGGGAGCTGTTTTTT.

The chain combines TRBV19 with TRBJ2-2; the D gene is possibly TRBD2 (6 bases). The ends were cut back, 1 base at V and 1 base at J, with 10 bases in the middle. The CDR3 consists of 16 residues. CDR1 LNHDA and CDR2 SQIVND come from the germline V gene (reference sequence). The CDR3 DNA reads TGTGCCAGTAGTATAGGGGCGCGGGGGAACACCGGGGAGCTGTTTTTT. The encoded protein is CASSIGARGNTGELFF.

The chain recombines TRBV15 with TRBJ2-3; 8 positions agree with TRBD2. V trimming: 1 base; J trimming: 2 bases; junction bases outside the gene matches: 5. The germline CDR1 and CDR2 sequences are LNHNV and YYDKDF (reference sequence). The CDR3 length is 16 residues. DNA of the CDR3: TGTGCCACCAGCAGAGGAAGCGGGAGTTCCACAGATACGCAGTATTTT. It yields the protein CATSRGSGSSTDTQYF. Variable domain in full (rest from reference TRBV15 and TRBJ2-3): DAMVIQNPRYQVTQFGKPVTLSCSQTLNHNVMYWYQQKSSQAPKLLFHYYDKDFNNEADTPDNFQSRRPNTSFCFLDIRSPGLGDTAMYLCATSRGSGSSTDTQYFGPGTRLTVL.

The rearrangement links TRBV10-2 to TRBJ1-5; possible D gene TRBD1, 5 bases. The ends were cut back, 1 base at V and 6 bases at J, with 16 bases in the middle. Germline lookup yields CDR1 WSHSY and CDR2 SAAADI. This CDR3 is built from 16 residues. The CDR3 protein is CASSEYGREVGQPQHF. The DNA of the CDR3 is TGCGCCAGCAGTGAGTACGGCAGGGAGGTCGGTCAGCCCCAGCATTTT.

This chain links TRBV6-1 with TRBJ1-2; 8 bases match TRBD1. This CDR3 comprises 16 residues. The V gene end was trimmed by 3 bases and the J gene end by 9 bases; junction bases not matched to a gene: 15. Germline V gives CDR1 MNHNS, CDR2 SASEGT. DNA for the CDR3: TGTGCCAGCAGTGACGGGACAGGCACACAAGTCATAAGCTACACCTTC. Translation gives CASSDGTGTQVISYTF.

In this sample, this clone turned up once. The genes are TRBV27 and TRBJ2-1, with 10 bases lining up with TRBD2. V lost 3 bases to trimming and J lost 1 base; unmatched junction nucleotides: 6. CDR1 and CDR2 (germline): MNHEY, SMNVEV (reference sequence). There are 17 residues in the CDR3. The CDR3, as DNA: TGTGCCAGCAGTTTCAGCGGGAGGGCCTGGTCCTACAATGAGCAGTTCTTC. This codes for CASSFSGRAWSYNEQFF.

The rearrangement uses TRBV6-6 and TRBJ2-7; a weak D match, TRBD1 (5 bases). The germline V and J ends were trimmed by 2 bases and 3 bases, with 5 bases remaining between them. Germline V gene data show CDR1 as MNHNY and CDR2 as SVGAGI (reference sequence). This CDR3 is 12 amino acids long. This CDR3 reads CASSYTGYEQYF. CDR3 nucleotides: TGTGCCAGCAGTTACACAGGCTACGAGCAGTACTTC.

A word on this clone: Additional DNA sequences in this sample encode the identical CDR3. The V gene is TRBV27, the J gene TRBJ2-1, with D possibly matching TRBD2 (5 bases). This CDR3 has 12 amino acids. Trimming took off 3 bases at V and 8 bases at J, with 8 bases between the two ends. CDR1 and CDR2 (germline): MNHEY, SMNVEV (reference sequence). CDR3 nucleotides: TGTGCCAGCAGTTTTTTCGGGGATGAGCAGTTCTTC. Protein: CASSFFGDEQFF.

The chain links TRBV6-4 to TRBJ1-4; tentatively, D is TRBD1 (6 bases). Germline V gene sequence: CDR1 MRHNA, CDR2 SNTAGT. This CDR3 region has 15 residues. V dropped 11 bases and J dropped 4 bases, with 20 bases sitting between them. CDR3 nucleotides: TGTGCCGATTGGGGCAGGGGATCTCATAATGAAAAACTGTTTTTT. This gives the protein CADWGRGSHNEKLFF.

The CDR3 coding sequence is TGTGCCAGCAGGGTCGAAACAGCTAGCACAGATACGCAGTATTTT. Protein: CASRVETASTDTQYF. The rearrangement uses TRBV5-6 and TRBJ2-3; D remains ambiguous. Germline V gene sequence: CDR1 SGHDT, CDR2 YYEEEE. Trimming shortened V by 5 bases and J by 0 bases, and 13 bases separated the two germline ends. The CDR3 consists of 15 residues. Together with reference TRBV5-6 and TRBJ2-3, the CDR3 gives the full variable domain: DAGVTQSPTHLIKTRGQQVTLRCSPKSGHDTVSWYQQALGQGPQFIFQYYEEEERQRGNFPDRFSGHQFPNYSSELNVNALLLGDSALYLCASRVETASTDTQYFGPGTRLTVL.

This chain uses TRBV28 with TRBJ2-7; no clear D. V lost 4 bases to trimming and J lost 0 bases, with 25 bases between them. Germline lookup yields CDR1 MDHEN and CDR2 SYDVKM. The CDR3 contains 19 residues. Here the CDR3 reads CASSSVTNIKRASSYEQYF. Here the CDR3 DNA reads TGTGCCAGCAGTTCCGTGACCAACATTAAAAGGGCTAGCTCCTACGAGCAGTACTTC.

The V gene is TRBV28, the J gene TRBJ2-1; D possibly matches TRBD1 or TRBD2 (7 bases each). The CDR3 is 15 residues long. Trimming shortened V by 2 bases and J by 5 bases, and 13 bases separated the two germline ends. In germline, CDR1 is MDHEN, CDR2 SYDVKM. The CDR3 DNA follows: TGTGCCAGCAGTTTAAGGGGGCTAGCGGACAATGAGCAGTTCTTC. Translation gives CASSLRGLADNEQFF.

The gene calls are TRBV19 and TRBJ2-5; possible D gene TRBD2, 7 bases. The DNA end is a closer match to TRBJ2-7, so the J assignment may be wrong. Germline CDR1 and CDR2: LNHDA and SQIVND (reference sequence). The CDR3 covers 14 residues. Here the CDR3 reads CASSPQGGAYEQYF. The DNA of the CDR3 is TGTGCCAGTAGTCCCCAAGGGGGGGCCTACGAGCAGTACTTC.

The V gene is TRBV4-1, the J gene TRBJ2-7; no clear D. Per the germline V gene, CDR1 is MGHRA and CDR2 is YSYEKL. Trimming stripped 0 bases from V and 1 base from J, with 10 bases between. The CDR3 runs 15 residues. The CDR3, as DNA: TGCGCCAGCAGCCAAGATAAGGACGGGTCCTACGAGCAGTACTTC. Translation: CASSQDKDGSYEQYF.

The chain couples TRBV13 to TRBJ2-5; D unclear. Trimming took off 5 bases at V and 0 bases at J, with 13 bases between the two ends. This CDR3 is 15 amino acids long. Germline CDR1 is PRHDT and CDR2 is FYEKMQ (reference sequence). In nucleotides, the CDR3 is TGTGCCAGCAGCAAGGTAGATAGAAACCAAGAGACCCAGTACTTC. Amino acids: CASSKVDRNQETQYF. Using reference TRBV13 and TRBJ2-5 for the parts outside the CDR3, the full variable domain is AAGVIQSPRHLIKEKRETATLKCYPIPRHDTVYWYQQGPGQDPQFLISFYEKMQSDKGSIPDRFSAQQFSDYHSELNMSSLELGDSALYFCASSKVDRNQETQYFGPGTRLLVL.

Only a few counts were recorded for this clone. This chain uses TRBV14 with TRBJ1-4; tentatively, D is TRBD1 (5 bases). This CDR3 is 15 amino acids long. Germline V lookup: CDR1 SGHDN, CDR2 FVKESK. Trimming left V 1 base short and J 8 bases short, with 14 bases between. CDR3 in DNA: TGTGCCAGCAGCCAAGTAGGTGGAGAGGGGGAAAAACTGTTTTTT. Its protein is CASSQVGGEGEKLFF.

The V and J genes are TRBV5-5 and TRBJ2-7; the D gene could be TRBD1 or TRBD2 (6 bases each). Germline values: CDR1 SGHKS, CDR2 YYEKEE (reference sequence). The CDR3 totals 13 residues. Trimming shortened V by 4 bases and J by 3 bases, and 11 bases separated the two germline ends. This chain's CDR3 is CASSLRGDYEQYF. DNA of the CDR3: TGTGCCAGCAGCCTGAGGGGGGACTACGAGCAGTACTTC.